This T cell receptor (beta chain) was retrieved from a study of post-analysis software for immune sequencing data. Study conclusions and caveats: Patients carried a few TRBV segments more frequently than controls did, and TRBV5-6, TRBV5-1 and TRBV20-1 were among them. Strong co-clustering by F measure linked samples that shared a preparation batch.

Included in the TCR beta cDNA libraries were unique molecular identifiers. Input amounts of 1 to 10 million T cells were used. These gave approximately 500,000 cDNA molecules, so each molecule approximated one T cell. One entry per CDR3 protein, called by TCRdb with MiXCR from the PCR reads. The sample gives approximately 630,000 distinct CDR3 sequences, over 45% of which show up once; approximately 11% is in the top ten. Concerning this clonotype: Its antigen is still unknown.

V lost 4 bases to trimming and J lost 4 bases; unmatched junction nucleotides: 7. The germline CDR1 and CDR2 sequences are ENHRY and SYGVKD. The CDR3 spans 14 residues. The sample was blood. This TCR was sampled from a girl aged 2 to 10 with multiple sclerosis. V usage is TRBV10-3 and J usage is TRBJ2-7; 7 bases line up with TRBD2. As DNA, the CDR3 is TGTGCCATCAGTGCTTTAGGGGAGGGATACGAGCAGTACTTC. Its protein is CAISALGEGYEQYF.